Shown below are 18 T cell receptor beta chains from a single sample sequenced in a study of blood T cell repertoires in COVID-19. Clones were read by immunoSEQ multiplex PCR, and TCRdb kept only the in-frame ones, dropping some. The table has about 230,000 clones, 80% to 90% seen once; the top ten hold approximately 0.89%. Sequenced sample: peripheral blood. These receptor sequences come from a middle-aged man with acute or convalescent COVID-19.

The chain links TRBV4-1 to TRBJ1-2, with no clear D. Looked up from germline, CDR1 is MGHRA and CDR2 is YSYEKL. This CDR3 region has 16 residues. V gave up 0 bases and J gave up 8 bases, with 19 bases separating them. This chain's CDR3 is CASSQDEGGRRSGYTF. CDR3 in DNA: TGCGCCAGCAGCCAAGATGAAGGAGGGCGTCGGTCGGGCTACACCTTC.

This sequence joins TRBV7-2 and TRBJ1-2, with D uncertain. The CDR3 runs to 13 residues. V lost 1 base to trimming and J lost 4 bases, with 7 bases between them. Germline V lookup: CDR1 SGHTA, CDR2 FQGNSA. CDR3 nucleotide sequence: TGTGCCAGCAGCTTAGGGCGCGGCTATGGCTACACCTTC. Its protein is CASSLGRGYGYTF.

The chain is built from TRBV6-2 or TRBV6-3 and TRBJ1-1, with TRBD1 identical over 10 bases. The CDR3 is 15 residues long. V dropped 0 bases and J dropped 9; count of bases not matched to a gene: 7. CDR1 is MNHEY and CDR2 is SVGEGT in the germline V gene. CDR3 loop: CASSYSSGQGTKAFF. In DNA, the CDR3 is TGTGCCAGCAGTTACTCATCGGGACAGGGGACTAAAGCTTTCTTT.

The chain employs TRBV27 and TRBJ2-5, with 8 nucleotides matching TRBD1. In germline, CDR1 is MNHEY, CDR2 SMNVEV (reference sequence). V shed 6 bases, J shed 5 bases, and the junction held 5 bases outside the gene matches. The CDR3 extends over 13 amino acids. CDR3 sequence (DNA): TGTGCCAGCAGCAGGCAGGGGGCGGAGACCCAGTACTTC. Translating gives CASSRQGAETQYF.

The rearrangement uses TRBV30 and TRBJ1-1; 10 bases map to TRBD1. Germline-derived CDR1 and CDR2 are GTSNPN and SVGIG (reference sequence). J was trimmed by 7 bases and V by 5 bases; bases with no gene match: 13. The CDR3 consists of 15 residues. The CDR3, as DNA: TGTGCCTGGCTAGGGACAGGGGCCCGGTGGGGTGAAGCTTTCTTT. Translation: CAWLGTGARWGEAFF.

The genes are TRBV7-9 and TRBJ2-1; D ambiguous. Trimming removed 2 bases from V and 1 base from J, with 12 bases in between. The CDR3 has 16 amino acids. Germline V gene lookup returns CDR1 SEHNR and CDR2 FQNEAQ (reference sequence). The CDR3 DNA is TGTGCCAGCAGCTTATCATCGGGTCGATCCTACAATGAGCAGTTCTTC. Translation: CASSLSSGRSYNEQFF.

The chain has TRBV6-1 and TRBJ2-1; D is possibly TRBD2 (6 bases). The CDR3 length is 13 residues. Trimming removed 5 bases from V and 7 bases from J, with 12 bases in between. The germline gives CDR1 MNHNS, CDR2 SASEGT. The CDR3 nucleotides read TGTGCCAGCAGTTCCGGGACTGGAAATGAGCAGTTCTTC. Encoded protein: CASSSGTGNEQFF.

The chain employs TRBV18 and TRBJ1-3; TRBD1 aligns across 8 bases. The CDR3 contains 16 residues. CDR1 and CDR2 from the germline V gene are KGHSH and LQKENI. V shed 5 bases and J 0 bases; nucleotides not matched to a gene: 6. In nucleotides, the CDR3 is TGTGCCAGCTCATCGTCAGGGGGCACCTCTGGAAACACCATATATTTT. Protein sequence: CASSSSGGTSGNTIYF.

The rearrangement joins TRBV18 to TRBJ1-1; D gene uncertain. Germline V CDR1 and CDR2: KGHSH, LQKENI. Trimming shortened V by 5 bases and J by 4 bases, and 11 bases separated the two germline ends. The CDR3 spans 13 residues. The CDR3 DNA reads TGTGCCAGCTCATCCGGGGTAGGCACTGAAGCTTTCTTT. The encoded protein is CASSSGVGTEAFF.

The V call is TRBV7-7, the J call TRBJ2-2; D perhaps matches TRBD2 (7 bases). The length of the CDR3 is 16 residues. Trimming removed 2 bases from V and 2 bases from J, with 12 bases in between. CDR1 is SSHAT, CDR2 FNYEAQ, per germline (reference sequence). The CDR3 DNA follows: TGTGCCAGCAGCTTATCTCGGGGGGCAAACACCGGGGAGCTGTTTTTT. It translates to CASSLSRGANTGELFF.

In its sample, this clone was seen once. The CDR3 coding sequence is TGTGCCAGCAGCCTTAGCGTGATCATGAACACTGAAGCTTTCTTT. It translates to CASSLSVIMNTEAFF. The chain employs TRBV6-5 and TRBJ1-1; D unclear. Trimming shortened V by 6 bases and J by 0 bases, and 14 bases separated the two germline ends. CDR3 length equals 15 residues. Germline V gene lookup returns CDR1 MNHEY and CDR2 SVGAGI.

Written as DNA, the CDR3 is TGTGCCAGCAGCCAAGATCAGAACAATTACAATGAGCAGTTCTTC. This gives the protein CASSQDQNNYNEQFF. The J gene is TRBJ2-1, the V gene TRBV4-2; D remains ambiguous. Germline CDR1 reads LGHNA; CDR2 reads YNFKEQ. V was trimmed by 0 bases and J by 4 bases, leaving 10 bases between them. This CDR3 region has 15 residues.

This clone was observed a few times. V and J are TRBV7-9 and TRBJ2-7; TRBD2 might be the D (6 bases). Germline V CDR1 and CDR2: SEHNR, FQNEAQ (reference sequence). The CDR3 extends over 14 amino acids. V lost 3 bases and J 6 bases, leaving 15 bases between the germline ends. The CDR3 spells CASSFGLLASEQYF. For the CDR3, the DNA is TGTGCCAGCAGCTTCGGTTTACTAGCCAGCGAGCAGTACTTC.

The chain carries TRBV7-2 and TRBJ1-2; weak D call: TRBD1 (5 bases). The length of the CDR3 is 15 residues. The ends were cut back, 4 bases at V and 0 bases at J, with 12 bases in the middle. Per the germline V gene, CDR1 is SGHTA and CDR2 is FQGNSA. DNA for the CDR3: TGTGCCAGCAGCTCCTACCAGGGTTCTAACTATGGCTACACCTTC. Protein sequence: CASSSYQGSNYGYTF.

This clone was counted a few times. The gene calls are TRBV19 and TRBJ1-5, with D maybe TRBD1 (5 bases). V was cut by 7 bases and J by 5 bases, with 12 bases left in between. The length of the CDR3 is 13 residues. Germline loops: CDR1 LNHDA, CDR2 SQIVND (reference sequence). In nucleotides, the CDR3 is TGTGCCAGTACCCGGGGGTGGGATCAGCCCCAGCATTTT. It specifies CASTRGWDQPQHF.

CDR3 nucleotides: TGTGCCTGGAGTGTACCCGGGAGTGGCTACACCTTC. This sequence encodes CAWSVPGSGYTF. The chain links TRBV30 to TRBJ1-2; D is ambiguous. The germline V and J ends were trimmed by 0 bases and 7 bases, with 9 bases remaining between them. This CDR3 has 12 residues. Germline V CDR1 and CDR2: GTSNPN, SVGIG (reference sequence).

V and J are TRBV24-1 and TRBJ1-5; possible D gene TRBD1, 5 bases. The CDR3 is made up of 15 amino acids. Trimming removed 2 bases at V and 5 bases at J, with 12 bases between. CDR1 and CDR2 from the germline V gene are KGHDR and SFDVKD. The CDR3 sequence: CATSDSPREDQPQHF. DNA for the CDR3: TGTGCCACCAGTGATTCCCCCAGGGAGGATCAGCCCCAGCATTTT.

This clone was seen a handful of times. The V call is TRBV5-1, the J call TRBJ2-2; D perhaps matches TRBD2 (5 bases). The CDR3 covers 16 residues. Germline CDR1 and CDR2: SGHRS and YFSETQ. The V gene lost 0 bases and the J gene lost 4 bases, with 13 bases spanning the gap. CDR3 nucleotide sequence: TGCGCCAGCAGCTTGGGAGCGGCGGTAGGCACCGGGGAGCTGTTTTTT. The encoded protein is CASSLGAAVGTGELFF.